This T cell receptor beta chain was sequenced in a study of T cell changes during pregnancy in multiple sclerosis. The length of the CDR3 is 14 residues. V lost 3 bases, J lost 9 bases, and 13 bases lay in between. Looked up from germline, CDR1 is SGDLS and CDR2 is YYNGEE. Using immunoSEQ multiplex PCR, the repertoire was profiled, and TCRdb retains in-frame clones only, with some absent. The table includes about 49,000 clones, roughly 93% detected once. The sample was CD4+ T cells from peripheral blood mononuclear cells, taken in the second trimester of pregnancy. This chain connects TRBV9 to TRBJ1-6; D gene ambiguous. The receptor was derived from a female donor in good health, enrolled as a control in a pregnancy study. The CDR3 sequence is CASSAPEGISPLHF. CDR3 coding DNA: TGTGCCAGCAGCGCCCCGGAGGGTATTTCACCCCTCCACTTT.